Listed below are T cell receptor beta chains from one sample, sequenced in a study of blood T cell repertoires in COVID-19. Assay: immunoSEQ multiplex PCR; the TCRdb copy retains only in-frame clones and omits some. The data contain under 300,000 clones, just over 90% of them singletons. Sequencing was done on a sample of PBMCs or T cells enriched from blood (not recorded which). These receptors were collected from a woman younger than 35 who had recovered from COVID-19. Each CDR3 is given without its conserved first and last residue. Fields, in order: CDR3 protein, J gene, V gene.

ASSHGAGAGSLAF TRBJ1-1 TRBV11-3
ASSQAGFYYGYT TRBJ1-2 TRBV3-1/TRBV3-2
ASSEGVSTDTQY TRBJ2-3 TRBV9
ASSHNMASYNSPLH TRBJ1-6 TRBV14
ASSQEWGQREAF TRBJ1-1 TRBV14
ASSLTGSHYGYT TRBJ1-2 TRBV28
ASSRNRDEQY TRBJ2-7 TRBV11-2
ASRRTSGTYNEQF TRBJ2-1 TRBV27
ASSLAGGEQY TRBJ2-7 TRBV5-1
ASSFNRLYSNQPQH TRBJ1-5 TRBV7-8
ASSLEGLGSIRNTQY TRBJ2-3 TRBV5-5
ASSPRQGWTEAF TRBJ1-1 TRBV19
ASSQGQGDTQY TRBJ2-3 TRBV4-3
ASSLVTGFTEAF TRBJ1-1 TRBV11-2
ASSQGQGLSYEQY TRBJ2-7 TRBV4-2
ASSPLGLALNQETQY TRBJ2-5 TRBV4-1
ASSLEGGQPQH TRBJ1-5 TRBV2
ASRETGVYGYT TRBJ1-2 TRBV12-3/TRBV12-4
SVSGQGETQY TRBJ2-5 TRBV29-1
ASSRTGRARNEQY TRBJ2-7 TRBV6-2/TRBV6-3
ASNPWGIWTSGSSGLAKNIQY TRBJ2-4 TRBV28
ASTSRGRGYT TRBJ1-2 TRBV12-3/TRBV12-4
ASSSINGGAYEQF TRBJ2-1 TRBV5-6
ASSLEGAGGPFYNEQF TRBJ2-1 TRBV5-1
ASSPTLIYRNEQF TRBJ2-1 TRBV27
ASSSPEMEGYEQY TRBJ2-7 TRBV9
ASSLEGETEAF TRBJ1-1 TRBV5-4
ASTPGLAQQETQY TRBJ2-5 TRBV6-5
ASSLSGTGSTFYEQY TRBJ2-7 TRBV27
ASSLWGDGDSYGYT TRBJ1-2 TRBV5-1
ASSTTGTASYGYT TRBJ1-2 TRBV5-5
ASRAGGLAYEQY TRBJ2-7 TRBV27
AISEVGVQPQH TRBJ1-5 TRBV10-3
ASSQDPQESYEQY TRBJ2-7 TRBV4-3
ASSQLGQGSSPLH TRBJ1-6 TRBV3-1/TRBV3-2
ASSPNQGEAF TRBJ1-1 TRBV18
ASSPPSGRGYNEQF TRBJ2-1 TRBV11-1
SVDRGGGGYT TRBJ1-2 TRBV29-1
SVVSRVNTEAF TRBJ1-1 TRBV29-1
ASSPGTGVGQPQH TRBJ1-5 TRBV18
ASSQLQVGNTEAF TRBJ1-1 TRBV6-5
ASSPSILAGVYYEQY TRBJ2-7 TRBV6-2/TRBV6-3
ASSKGLAGVETQY TRBJ2-5 TRBV28
ASRNSHFYEQY TRBJ2-7 TRBV27
ASSVGQTTNVYGYT TRBJ1-2 TRBV5-1
ASTIPAGNRNYGYT TRBJ1-2 TRBV5-5
ASSLTSSVQETQY TRBJ2-5 TRBV28
ASSPSGQGESGNTIY TRBJ1-3 TRBV5-1
ASSGQENEKLF TRBJ1-4 TRBV10-1
ASINWAGPSGNTIY TRBJ1-3 TRBV2
ASSLGTSGYYEQY TRBJ2-7 TRBV11-2
ASSLGRRDNSPLH TRBJ1-6 TRBV5-6
ASSLARENYGYT TRBJ1-2 TRBV7-9
ASSLISGTLNSPLH TRBJ1-6 TRBV7-2